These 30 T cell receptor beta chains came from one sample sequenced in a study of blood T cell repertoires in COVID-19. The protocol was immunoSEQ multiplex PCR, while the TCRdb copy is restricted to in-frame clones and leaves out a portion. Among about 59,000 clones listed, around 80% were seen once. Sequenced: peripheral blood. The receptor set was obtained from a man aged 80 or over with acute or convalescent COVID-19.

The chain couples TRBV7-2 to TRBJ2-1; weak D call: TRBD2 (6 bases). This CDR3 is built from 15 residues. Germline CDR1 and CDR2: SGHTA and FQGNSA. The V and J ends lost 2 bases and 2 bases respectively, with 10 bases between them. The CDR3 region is CASSLTAGTYNEQFF. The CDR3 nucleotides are TGTGCCAGCAGCTTAACCGCGGGGACCTACAATGAGCAGTTCTTC. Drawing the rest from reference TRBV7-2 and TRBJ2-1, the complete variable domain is GAGVSQSPSNKVTEKGKDVELRCDPISGHTALYWYRQSLGQGLEFLIYFQGNSAPDKSGLPSDRFSAERTGGSVSTLTIQRTQQEDSAVYLCASSLTAGTYNEQFFGPGTRLTVL.

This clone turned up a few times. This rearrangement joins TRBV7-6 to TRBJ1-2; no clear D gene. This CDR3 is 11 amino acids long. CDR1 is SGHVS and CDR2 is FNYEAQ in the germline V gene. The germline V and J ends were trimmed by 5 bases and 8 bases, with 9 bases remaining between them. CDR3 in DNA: TGTGCCAGCAGCGGTAGCGACGGCTACACCTTC. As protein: CASSGSDGYTF.

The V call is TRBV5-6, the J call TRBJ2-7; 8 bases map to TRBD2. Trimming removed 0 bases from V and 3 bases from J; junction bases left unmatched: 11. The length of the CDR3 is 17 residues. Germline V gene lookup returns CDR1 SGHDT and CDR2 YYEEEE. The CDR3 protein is CASSLVGGRSNFYEQYF. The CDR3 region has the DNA TGTGCCAGCAGCTTGGTGGGCGGGAGGTCCAATTTCTACGAGCAGTACTTC.

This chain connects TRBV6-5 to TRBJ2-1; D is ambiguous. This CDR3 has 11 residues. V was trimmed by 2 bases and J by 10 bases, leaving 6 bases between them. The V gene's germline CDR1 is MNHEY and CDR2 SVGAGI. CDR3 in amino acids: CASSYGREQFF. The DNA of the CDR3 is TGTGCCAGCAGTTACGGTCGGGAGCAGTTCTTC.

CDR3 nucleotide sequence: TGTGCCAGCAGCTTAGATTCGCAAGAGACCCAGTACTTC. This codes for CASSLDSQETQYF. The gene calls are TRBV7-2 and TRBJ2-5; no clear D gene. The CDR3 contains 13 residues. Looked up from germline, CDR1 is SGHTA and CDR2 is FQGNSA. Trimming stripped 1 base from V and 2 bases from J, with 5 bases between.

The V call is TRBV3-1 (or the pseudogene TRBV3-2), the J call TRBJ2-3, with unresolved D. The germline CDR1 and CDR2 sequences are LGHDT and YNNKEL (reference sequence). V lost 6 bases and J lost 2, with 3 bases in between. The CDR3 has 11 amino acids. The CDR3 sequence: CASSHTDTQYF. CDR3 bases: TGTGCCAGCAGTCACACAGATACGCAGTATTTT.

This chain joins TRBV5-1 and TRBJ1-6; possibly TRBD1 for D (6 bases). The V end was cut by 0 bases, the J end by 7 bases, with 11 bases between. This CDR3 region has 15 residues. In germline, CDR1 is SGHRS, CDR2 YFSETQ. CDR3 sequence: CASSLAGTTNSPLHF. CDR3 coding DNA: TGCGCCAGCAGCTTGGCCGGGACAACAAATTCACCCCTCCACTTT. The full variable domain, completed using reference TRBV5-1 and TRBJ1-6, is KAGVTQTPRYLIKTRGQQVTLSCSPISGHRSVSWYQQTPGQGLQFLFEYFSETQRNKGNFPGRFSGRQFSNSRSEMNVSTLELGDSALYLCASSLAGTTNSPLHFGNGTRLTVT.

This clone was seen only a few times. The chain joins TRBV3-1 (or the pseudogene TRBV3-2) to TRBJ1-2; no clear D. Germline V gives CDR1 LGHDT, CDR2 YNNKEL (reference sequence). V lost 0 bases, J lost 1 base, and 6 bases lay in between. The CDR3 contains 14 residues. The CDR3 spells CASSQEKSNYGYTF. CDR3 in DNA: TGTGCCAGCAGCCAAGAGAAGAGTAACTATGGCTACACCTTC.

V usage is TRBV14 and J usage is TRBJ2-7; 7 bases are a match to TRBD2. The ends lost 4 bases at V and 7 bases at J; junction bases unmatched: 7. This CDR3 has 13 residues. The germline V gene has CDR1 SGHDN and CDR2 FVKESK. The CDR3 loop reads CASSLWGGREQYF. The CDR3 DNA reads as TGTGCCAGCAGCCTTTGGGGGGGGAGGGAGCAGTACTTC.

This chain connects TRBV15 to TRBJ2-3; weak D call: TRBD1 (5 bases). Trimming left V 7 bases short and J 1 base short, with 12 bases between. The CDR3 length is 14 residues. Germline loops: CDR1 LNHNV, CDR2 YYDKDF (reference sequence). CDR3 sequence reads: CATTQGPRTDTQYF. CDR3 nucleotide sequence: TGTGCCACCACCCAGGGTCCTCGCACAGATACGCAGTATTTT.

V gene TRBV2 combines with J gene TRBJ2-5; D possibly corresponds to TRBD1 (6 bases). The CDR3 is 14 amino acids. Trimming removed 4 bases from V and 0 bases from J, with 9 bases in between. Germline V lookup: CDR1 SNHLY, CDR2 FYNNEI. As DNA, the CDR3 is TGTGCCAGCAGTGCCAGGGGATACCAAGAGACCCAGTACTTC. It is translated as CASSARGYQETQYF.

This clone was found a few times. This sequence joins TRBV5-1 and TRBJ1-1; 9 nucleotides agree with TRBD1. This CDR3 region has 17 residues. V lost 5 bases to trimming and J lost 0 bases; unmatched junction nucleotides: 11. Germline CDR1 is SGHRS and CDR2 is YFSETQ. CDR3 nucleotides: TGCGCCAGCAGGTCGTTTTGGACAGGGGCCATGAACACTGAAGCTTTCTTT. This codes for CASRSFWTGAMNTEAFF. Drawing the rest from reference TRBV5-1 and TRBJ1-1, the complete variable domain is KAGVTQTPRYLIKTRGQQVTLSCSPISGHRSVSWYQQTPGQGLQFLFEYFSETQRNKGNFPGRFSGRQFSNSRSEMNVSTLELGDSALYLCASRSFWTGAMNTEAFFGQGTRLTVV.

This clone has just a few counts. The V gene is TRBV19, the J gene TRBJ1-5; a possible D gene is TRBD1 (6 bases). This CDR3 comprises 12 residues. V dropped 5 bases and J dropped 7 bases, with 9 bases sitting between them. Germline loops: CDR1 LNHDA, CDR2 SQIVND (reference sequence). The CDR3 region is CASSGGRQPQHF. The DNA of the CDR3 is TGTGCCAGTAGTGGGGGCAGACAGCCCCAGCATTTT.

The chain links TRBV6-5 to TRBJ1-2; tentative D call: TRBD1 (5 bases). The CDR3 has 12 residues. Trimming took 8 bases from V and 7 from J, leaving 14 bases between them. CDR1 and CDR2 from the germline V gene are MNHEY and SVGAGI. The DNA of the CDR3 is TGTGCCAGCCTGGGGGGGAAGGGTGGCTACACCTTC. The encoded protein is CASLGGKGGYTF.

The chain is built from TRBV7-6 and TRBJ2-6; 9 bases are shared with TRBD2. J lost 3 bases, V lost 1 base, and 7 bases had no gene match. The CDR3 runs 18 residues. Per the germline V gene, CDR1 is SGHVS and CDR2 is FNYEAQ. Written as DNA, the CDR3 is TGTGCCAGCAGCTTAGAAGCGGGAGGCCTGTTTGGGGCCAACGTCCTGACTTTC. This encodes CASSLEAGGLFGANVLTF.

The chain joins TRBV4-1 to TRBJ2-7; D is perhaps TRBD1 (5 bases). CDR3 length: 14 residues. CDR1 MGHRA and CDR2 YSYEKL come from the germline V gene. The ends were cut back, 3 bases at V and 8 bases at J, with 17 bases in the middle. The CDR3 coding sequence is TGCGCCAGCAGCCAGCCTAGACGAGACAGAAAGCAGTACTTC. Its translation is CASSQPRRDRKQYF.

The CDR3 nucleotides are TGTGCCAGCAGCTTAGCGGCGGGGTCGCTGGGCGAGCAGTACTTC. It yields the protein CASSLAAGSLGEQYF. V gene TRBV7-2 combines with J gene TRBJ2-7, with D tentatively TRBD2 (6 bases). Germline V lookup: CDR1 SGHTA, CDR2 FQGNSA. Trimming took 0 bases from V and 6 from J, leaving 15 bases between them. The CDR3 runs to 15 residues.

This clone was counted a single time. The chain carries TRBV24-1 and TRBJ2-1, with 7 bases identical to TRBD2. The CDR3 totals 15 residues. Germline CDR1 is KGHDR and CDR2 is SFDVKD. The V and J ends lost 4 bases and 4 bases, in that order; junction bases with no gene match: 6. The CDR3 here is CATSDISGGYNEQFF. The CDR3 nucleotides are TGTGCCACCAGTGACATATCCGGGGGGTACAATGAGCAGTTCTTC.

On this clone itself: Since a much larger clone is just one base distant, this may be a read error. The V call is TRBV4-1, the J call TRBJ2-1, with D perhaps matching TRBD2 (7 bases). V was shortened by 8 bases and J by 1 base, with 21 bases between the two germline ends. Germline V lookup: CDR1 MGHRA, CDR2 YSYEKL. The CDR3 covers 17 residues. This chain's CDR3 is CASVGGGGSGSYNEQFF. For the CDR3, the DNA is TGCGCCAGCGTTGGGGGGGGCGGGAGCGGTTCCTACAATGAGCAGTTCTTC.

The CDR3 nucleotides are TGTGCCAGCAGCTTATCAAGGTGGCGGGCCTACAATGAGCAGTTCTTC. It codes for CASSLSRWRAYNEQFF. V gene TRBV11-2 combines with J gene TRBJ2-1; D possibly corresponds to TRBD2 (5 bases). The CDR3 consists of 16 residues. The V gene lost 2 bases and the J gene lost 2 bases, with 13 bases spanning the gap. The germline V gene has CDR1 SGHAT and CDR2 FQNNGV.

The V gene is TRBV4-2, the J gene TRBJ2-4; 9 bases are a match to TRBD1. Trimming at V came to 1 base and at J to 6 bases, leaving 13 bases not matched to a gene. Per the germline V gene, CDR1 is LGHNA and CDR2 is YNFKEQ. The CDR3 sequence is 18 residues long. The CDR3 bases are TGTGCCAGCAGCCAAGCCCTAACTGAGACAGGGGGGCTAAACATTCAGTACTTC. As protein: CASSQALTETGGLNIQYF.

CDR3 nucleotides: TGTGCCACCAGTGATCAGGGCAGACCCCCTGGAGGGACCGGGGAGCTGTTTTTT. As protein: CATSDQGRPPGGTGELFF. J is TRBJ2-2 and V is TRBV24-1, with a possible D match to TRBD2 (6 bases). CDR1 is KGHDR, CDR2 SFDVKD, per germline. The CDR3 sequence is 18 residues long. V lost 3 bases to trimming and J lost 5 bases, with 21 bases between them.

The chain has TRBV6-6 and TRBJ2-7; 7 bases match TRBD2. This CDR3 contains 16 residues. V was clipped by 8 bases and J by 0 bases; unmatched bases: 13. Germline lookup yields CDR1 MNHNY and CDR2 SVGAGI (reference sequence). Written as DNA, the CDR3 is TGTGCCAGCTTGATTAGAGCGGGACCTAACTCCTACGAGCAGTACTTC. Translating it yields CASLIRAGPNSYEQYF.

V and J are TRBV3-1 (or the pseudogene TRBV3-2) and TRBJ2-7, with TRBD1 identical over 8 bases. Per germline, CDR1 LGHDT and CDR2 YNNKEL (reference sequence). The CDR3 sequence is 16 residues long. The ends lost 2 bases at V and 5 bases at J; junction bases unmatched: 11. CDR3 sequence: CASSQSLRQGSHEQYF. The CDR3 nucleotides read TGTGCCAGCAGCCAATCCCTGAGACAGGGGTCCCACGAGCAGTACTTC.

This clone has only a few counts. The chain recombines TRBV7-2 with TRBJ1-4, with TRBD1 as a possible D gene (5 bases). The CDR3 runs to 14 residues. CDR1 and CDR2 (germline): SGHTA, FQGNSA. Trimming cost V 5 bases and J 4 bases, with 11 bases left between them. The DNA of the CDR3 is TGTGCCAGCAGCCGGGACTTCCTTAATGAAAAACTGTTTTTT. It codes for CASSRDFLNEKLFF.

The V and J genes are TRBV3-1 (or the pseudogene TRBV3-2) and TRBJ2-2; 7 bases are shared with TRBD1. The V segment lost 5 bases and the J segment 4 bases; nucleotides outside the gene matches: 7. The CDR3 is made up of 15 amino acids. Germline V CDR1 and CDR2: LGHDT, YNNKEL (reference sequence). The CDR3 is CASSFTGVGTGELFF. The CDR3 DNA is TGTGCCAGCAGCTTCACAGGGGTCGGCACCGGGGAGCTGTTTTTT.

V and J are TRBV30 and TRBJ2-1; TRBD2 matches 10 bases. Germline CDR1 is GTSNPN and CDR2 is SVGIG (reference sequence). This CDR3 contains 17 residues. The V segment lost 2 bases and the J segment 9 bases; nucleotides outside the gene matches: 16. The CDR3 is CAWSKTRTSGIQGEQFF. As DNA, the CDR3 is TGTGCCTGGAGTAAAACCCGGACTAGCGGAATTCAGGGTGAGCAGTTCTTC.

DNA for the CDR3: TGTGCCAGCAATGAGATAGCGGGGGCCCTCAATGAGCAGTTCTTC. It is translated as CASNEIAGALNEQFF. This chain joins TRBV2 and TRBJ2-1; 9 nucleotides line up with TRBD2. Per germline, CDR1 SNHLY and CDR2 FYNNEI. This CDR3 spans 15 amino acids. The J segment lost 6 bases and the V segment lost 7 bases, leaving 10 bases of the junction unmatched. Looking up the rest from reference TRBV2 and TRBJ2-1 gives the full variable domain: EPEVTQTPSHQVTQMGQEVILRCVPISNHLYFYWYRQILGQKVEFLVSFYNNEISEKSEIFDDQFSVERPDGSNFTLKIRSTKLEDSAMYFCASNEIAGALNEQFFGPGTRLTVL.

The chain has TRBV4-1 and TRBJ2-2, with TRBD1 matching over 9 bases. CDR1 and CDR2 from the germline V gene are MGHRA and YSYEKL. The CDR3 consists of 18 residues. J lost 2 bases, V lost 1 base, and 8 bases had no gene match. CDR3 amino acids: CASSQALGTGLNTGELFF. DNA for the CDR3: TGCGCCAGCAGCCAAGCGTTAGGGACAGGGTTAAACACCGGGGAGCTGTTTTTT.

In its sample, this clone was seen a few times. The CDR3 nucleotides read TGTGCCAGCAGTCAGGACAGAGGGGTACCCTACGAGCAGTACTTC. As protein: CASSQDRGVPYEQYF. This chain links TRBV6-6 with TRBJ2-7; D may be TRBD1 (6 bases). Germline V gives CDR1 MNHNY, CDR2 SVGAGI (reference sequence). The germline V and J ends were trimmed by 5 bases and 2 bases, with 16 bases remaining between them. The CDR3 has 15 residues.